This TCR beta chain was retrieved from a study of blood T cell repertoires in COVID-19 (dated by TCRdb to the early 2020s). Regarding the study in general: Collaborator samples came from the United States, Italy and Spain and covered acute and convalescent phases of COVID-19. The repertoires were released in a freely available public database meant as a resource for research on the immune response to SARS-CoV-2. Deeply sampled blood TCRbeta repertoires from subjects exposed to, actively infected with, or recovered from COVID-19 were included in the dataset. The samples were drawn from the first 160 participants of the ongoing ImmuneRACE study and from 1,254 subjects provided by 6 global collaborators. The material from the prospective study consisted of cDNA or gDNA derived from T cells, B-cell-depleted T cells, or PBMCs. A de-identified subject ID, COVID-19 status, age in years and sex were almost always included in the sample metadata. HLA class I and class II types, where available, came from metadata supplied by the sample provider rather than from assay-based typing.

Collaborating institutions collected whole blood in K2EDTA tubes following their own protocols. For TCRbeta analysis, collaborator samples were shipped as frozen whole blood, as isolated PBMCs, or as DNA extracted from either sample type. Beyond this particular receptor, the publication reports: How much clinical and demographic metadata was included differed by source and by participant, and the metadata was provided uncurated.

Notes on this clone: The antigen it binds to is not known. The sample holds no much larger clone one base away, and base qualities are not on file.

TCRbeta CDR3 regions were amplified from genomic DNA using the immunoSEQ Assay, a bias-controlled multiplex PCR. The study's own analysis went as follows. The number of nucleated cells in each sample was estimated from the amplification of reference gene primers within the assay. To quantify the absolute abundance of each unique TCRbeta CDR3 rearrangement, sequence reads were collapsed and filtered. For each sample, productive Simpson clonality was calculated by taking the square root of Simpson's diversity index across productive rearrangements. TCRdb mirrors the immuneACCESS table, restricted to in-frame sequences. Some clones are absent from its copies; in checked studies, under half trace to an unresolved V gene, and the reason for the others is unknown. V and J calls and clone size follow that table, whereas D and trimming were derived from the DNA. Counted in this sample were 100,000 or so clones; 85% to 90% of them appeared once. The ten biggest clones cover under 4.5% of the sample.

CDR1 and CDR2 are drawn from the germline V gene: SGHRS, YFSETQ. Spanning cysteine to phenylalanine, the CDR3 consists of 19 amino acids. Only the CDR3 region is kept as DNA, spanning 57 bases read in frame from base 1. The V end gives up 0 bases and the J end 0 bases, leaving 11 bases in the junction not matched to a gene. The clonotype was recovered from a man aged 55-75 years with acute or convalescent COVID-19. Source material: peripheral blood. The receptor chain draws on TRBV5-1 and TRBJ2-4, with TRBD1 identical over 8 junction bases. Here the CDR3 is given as CASSLADRGWGPAKNIQYF. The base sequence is TGCGCCAGCAGCTTGGCCGACAGGGGTTGGGGTCCAGCCAAAAACATTCAGTACTTC.